These 23 T cell receptor beta chains originate from one sample sequenced in a study of T cell repertoires in cytomegalovirus infection. TCRdb re-called the reads with MiXCR, one entry per CDR3 protein. The repertoire holds a few hundred thousand distinct CDR3 sequences, with roughly a sixth as singletons. The sample comprised PBMCs. The receptors were sampled from a human donor in good health (CMV status not recorded). Some clones in this sample may be carry-over from other donors' samples.

The chain employs TRBV20-1 and TRBJ1-4, with 11 bases identical to TRBD1. The CDR3 has 15 residues. The junction had 6 bases not matched to a gene; V was cut back by 6 bases and J by 3 bases. CDR1 DFQATT and CDR2 SNEGSKA come from the germline V gene (reference sequence). The CDR3 loop is CSASGQGAANEKLFF. The CDR3 coding sequence is TGCAGTGCCTCCGGACAGGGGGCAGCTAATGAAAAACTGTTTTTT.

This clonotype was seen at least ten times. The chain joins TRBV28 to TRBJ1-6; D may be TRBD1 (6 bases). The CDR3 length is 17 residues. Trimming stripped 4 bases from V and 7 bases from J, with 20 bases between. The germline V gene encodes CDR1 MDHEN and CDR2 SYDVKM. CDR3 sequence: CASSSPRGAEWNSPLHF. The CDR3 DNA is TGTGCCAGCAGTTCCCCCCGGGGGGCTGAGTGGAATTCACCCCTCCACTTT.

This clonotype was seen a handful of times. V is TRBV19 and J is TRBJ1-1, with a possible D match to TRBD1 (5 bases). V was pared by 0 bases and J by 5 bases, with 13 bases between. The CDR3 runs to 15 residues. CDR1 and CDR2 (germline): LNHDA, SQIVND (reference sequence). The CDR3 region is CASSIDLRVRTEAFF. CDR3 nucleotides: TGTGCCAGTAGTATAGATCTCAGGGTTCGTACTGAAGCTTTCTTT.

This clonotype has at least ten counts. The gene calls are TRBV6-6 and TRBJ1-2; D is perhaps TRBD1 (5 bases). With 0 bases removed from V and 4 bases from J, the gap between germline ends came to 12 bases. The germline CDR1 and CDR2 sequences are MNHNY and SVGAGI (reference sequence). The CDR3 has 15 amino acids. CDR3 bases: TGTGCCAGCAGTTACTCGACGGCAGGGCTCTATGGCTACACCTTC. This translates into CASSYSTAGLYGYTF.

The gene calls are TRBV5-6 and TRBJ2-3; 8 bases align to TRBD1. The germline CDR1 and CDR2 sequences are SGHDT and YYEEEE. CDR3 length: 16 residues. J gave up 2 bases and V 4 bases, and 9 bases lay outside the gene matches. CDR3 in amino acids: CASSLWSGGTTDTQYF. The DNA for the CDR3 is TGTGCCAGCAGCCTGTGGTCAGGGGGCACCACAGATACGCAGTATTTT.

The CDR3 spells CASSSRAKGIGELFF. The CDR3, as DNA: TGTGCCAGCAGCTCCCGGGCCAAGGGGATCGGGGAGCTGTTTTTT. V gene TRBV5-8 combines with J gene TRBJ2-2; weak D call: TRBD1 (5 bases). This CDR3 contains 15 residues. V lost 3 bases and J 7 bases, leaving 16 bases between the germline ends. Germline assignment: CDR1 SGHTS and CDR2 YDEGEE.

This clonotype was recorded a few times. V gene TRBV7-9 combines with J gene TRBJ1-4, with a possible D match to TRBD1 (5 bases). Trimming removed 8 bases from V and 8 bases from J, with 18 bases in between. The CDR3 runs to 14 residues. Germline V lookup: CDR1 SEHNR, CDR2 FQNEAQ (reference sequence). CDR3 sequence: CASGALAAREKLFF. CDR3 sequence (DNA): TGTGCCAGCGGGGCTCTAGCCGCAAGGGAAAAACTGTTTTTT.

At least ten counts were recorded for this clonotype. The CDR3 DNA is TGTGCCAGTAGTATAGGGGGCAGGGACTACACTGAAGCTTTCTTT. It is translated as CASSIGGRDYTEAFF. The rearrangement links TRBV19 to TRBJ1-1; a weak D match, TRBD1 (5 bases). The CDR3 runs to 15 residues. Trimming pared 1 base from V and 3 bases from J, leaving 12 bases between. Germline loops: CDR1 LNHDA, CDR2 SQIVND (reference sequence).

This clonotype was seen a few times. One junction end disagrees with the germline gene, perhaps due to a read error. The V and J genes are TRBV2 and TRBJ2-3; 10 bases match TRBD1. CDR3 length equals 12 residues. Germline V gives CDR1 SNHLY, CDR2 FYNNEI. CDR3: CASSPDSGQGTF. CDR3 sequence (DNA): TGTGCCAGCAGCCCCGACTCGGGACAGGGGACCTTT. Using reference TRBV2 and TRBJ2-3 for the parts outside the CDR3, the full variable domain is EPEVTQTPSHQVTQMGQEVILRCVPISNHLYFYWYRQILGQKVEFLVSFYNNEISEKSEIFDDQFSVERPDGSNFTLKIRSTKLEDSAMYFCASSPDSGQGTFGPGTRLTVL.

The sample holds one count of this clonotype. This chain uses TRBV15 with TRBJ1-6; D unresolved. V lost 0 bases and J lost 14, with 11 bases in between. The CDR3 runs 13 residues. Germline V gives CDR1 LNHNV, CDR2 YYDKDF (reference sequence). The CDR3 region has the DNA TGTGCCACCAGCAGAGATATCCCAAGCGCCCTCCACTTT. Translated: CATSRDIPSALHF.

This clonotype was counted ten times or more. The rearrangement joins TRBV7-2 to TRBJ1-1; TRBD1 might be the D (6 bases). The CDR3 extends over 14 amino acids. The V end was cut by 0 bases, the J end by 4 bases, with 9 bases between. Germline V gene lookup returns CDR1 SGHTA and CDR2 FQGNSA. CDR3 sequence: CASSLARGATEAFF. The CDR3 region has the DNA TGTGCCAGCAGCTTAGCTAGGGGGGCCACTGAAGCTTTCTTT.

This clonotype came up many times. CDR3: CASSFQGIYEQYF. The CDR3 DNA sequence: TGTGCCAGCAGTTTTCAGGGAATCTACGAGCAGTACTTC. The chain combines TRBV12-3 or TRBV12-4 with TRBJ2-7; D may be TRBD1 (5 bases). V was cut by 3 bases and J by 3 bases, with 9 bases left in between. The CDR3 sequence is 13 residues long.

This clonotype was detected only a few times. The V gene is TRBV28, the J gene TRBJ2-5, with a weak D call TRBD2 (6 bases). V gave up 5 bases and J gave up 4 bases, with 17 bases separating them. The CDR3 has 15 amino acids. From germline, CDR1 is MDHEN and CDR2 SYDVKM. DNA of the CDR3: TGTGCCAGCAGTAAGCCGGGAGCGGCGGGAGAGACCCAGTACTTC. This sequence encodes CASSKPGAAGETQYF.

Ten or more counts support this clonotype. This rearrangement joins TRBV12-3 or TRBV12-4 to TRBJ2-7, with D maybe TRBD2 (5 bases). The CDR3 loop spans 12 amino acids. V gave up 10 bases and J gave up 6 bases, with 16 bases separating them. The CDR3 reads CATEPYRGEQYF. For the CDR3, the DNA is TGTGCCACCGAACCCTATCGGGGCGAGCAGTACTTC.

The chain recombines TRBV6-1 with TRBJ2-2, with D possibly TRBD1 on 5 matching bases. V was clipped by 4 bases and J by 4 bases, with 25 bases between them. The V gene's germline CDR1 is MNHNS and CDR2 SASEGT. This CDR3 contains 19 residues. The CDR3 loop reads CASSVSEMFGATTTGELFF. For the CDR3, the DNA is TGTGCCAGCAGTGTCTCGGAGATGTTTGGGGCAACTACCACCGGGGAGCTGTTTTTT.

This clonotype was found a few times. This chain connects TRBV6-2 or TRBV6-3 to TRBJ1-5; 9 nucleotides line up with TRBD1. V lost 6 bases and J lost 5; bases outside the gene matches: 8. Germline V lookup: CDR1 MNHEY, CDR2 SVGEGT. The CDR3 covers 15 residues. The CDR3 coding sequence is TGTGCCAGCAGCCAGGGACAGGGATCGTATCAGCCCCAGCATTTT. It yields the protein CASSQGQGSYQPQHF.

The chain is built from TRBV28 and TRBJ2-7, with D perhaps being TRBD1 or TRBD2 (5 bases each). V lost 6 bases and J 5 bases, leaving 17 bases between the germline ends. This CDR3 has 14 residues. From germline, CDR1 is MDHEN and CDR2 SYDVKM. Here the CDR3 DNA reads TGTGCCAGCAGAACCTCAGGGACGGTCCACGAGCAGTACTTC. This sequence encodes CASRTSGTVHEQYF.

This clonotype has a count of ten or more. J is TRBJ2-3 and V is TRBV12-3 or TRBV12-4; 10 nucleotides line up with TRBD2. J was trimmed by 2 bases and V by 3 bases; bases with no gene match: 2. The CDR3 has 15 residues. This CDR3 is CASSFLAGVTDTQYF. CDR3 coding DNA: TGTGCCAGCAGTTTCCTAGCGGGGGTCACAGATACGCAGTATTTT.

This chain links TRBV29-1 with TRBJ2-7; the D gene is possibly TRBD1 (5 bases). The germline CDR1 and CDR2 sequences are SQVTM and ANQGSEA. V was pared by 3 bases and J by 0 bases, with 9 bases between. This CDR3 is built from 13 residues. The CDR3 loop reads CSVETVHSYEQYF. Written as DNA, the CDR3 is TGCAGCGTTGAGACAGTGCACTCCTACGAGCAGTACTTC.

This clonotype was recorded many times. The chain recombines TRBV6-1 with TRBJ1-1; TRBD1 agrees at 7 bases. Germline-derived CDR1 and CDR2 are MNHNS and SASEGT. The CDR3 covers 14 residues. After removal of 6 bases from V and 0 bases from J, the junction contained 4 bases not matched to a gene. The CDR3 reads CASRKTGLNTEAFF. In nucleotides, the CDR3 is TGTGCCAGCAGGAAGACAGGGTTGAACACTGAAGCTTTCTTT.

V and J are TRBV5-1 and TRBJ2-1; possibly TRBD1 for D (7 bases). From germline, CDR1 is SGHRS and CDR2 YFSETQ. The CDR3 is 16 amino acids. Trimming removed 4 bases at V and 2 bases at J, with 16 bases between. CDR3 sequence: CASSPGGGDPYNEQFF. CDR3 bases: TGCGCCAGCAGCCCAGGAGGGGGCGACCCCTACAATGAGCAGTTCTTC.

This clonotype came up once. Just one base apart from a much larger clone, this may be a read error. The chain employs TRBV7-2 and TRBJ1-6; D gene unclear. The CDR3 has 14 residues. From germline, CDR1 is SGHTA and CDR2 FQGNSA. This chain's CDR3 is CASRGSGPNSLLHF. CDR3 coding DNA: TGTGCCAGCAGGGGGTCCGGGCCCAATTCACTCCTCCACTTT.

The V gene is TRBV5-5, the J gene TRBJ1-2; 8 bases fit TRBD1. Looked up from germline, CDR1 is SGHKS and CDR2 is YYEKEE (reference sequence). With 1 base clipped from V and 4 bases from J, the junction kept 6 bases outside the gene matches. The CDR3 runs to 15 residues. The CDR3 DNA sequence: TGTGCCAGCAGCTTGTCCGGACAGGGCATCTATGGCTACACCTTC. Translation: CASSLSGQGIYGYTF.